A single sample gave rise to the 27 T cell receptor beta chains below, sequenced in a study of T cell responses to AZD1222 COVID-19 vaccine. Sequencing was performed with immunoSEQ multiplex PCR; in TCRdb, only in-frame clones are kept and a portion is missing. The sample has 25,000 to 30,000 clones, roughly 90% seen once; the top ten hold roughly 8.4%. The input for sequencing was peripheral blood, taken 28 days after the second AZD1222 dose. The receptors shown here come from an adult who received the AZD1222 COVID-19 vaccine.

The chain joins TRBV3-1 (or the pseudogene TRBV3-2) to TRBJ1-2, with D perhaps TRBD1 (5 bases). The CDR3 covers 16 residues. Germline V CDR1 and CDR2: LGHDT, YNNKEL (reference sequence). V was cut by 0 bases and J by 6 bases, with 17 bases left in between. CDR3 coding DNA: TGTGCCAGCAGCCAAGACCTCATGGGGCTAAGGGATGGCTACACCTTC. Translation gives CASSQDLMGLRDGYTF.

The gene calls are TRBV2 and TRBJ2-1; D is undetermined. The length of the CDR3 is 11 residues. Trimming stripped 8 bases from V and 4 bases from J, with 6 bases between. CDR1 and CDR2 from the germline V gene are SNHLY and FYNNEI. The CDR3 DNA sequence: TGTGCCAGCCGGAGTTACAATGAGCAGTTCTTC. Protein product: CASRSYNEQFF.

This chain connects TRBV5-5 to TRBJ2-7; TRBD2 matches 7 bases. Germline trimming cut 0 bases from V and 3 bases from J; bases unmatched to any gene: 12. Germline-derived CDR1 and CDR2 are SGHKS and YYEKEE (reference sequence). This CDR3 spans 17 amino acids. CDR3 nucleotides: TGTGCCAGCAGCTTGGGAGCAGGGTCTAGCGGTTACTACGAGCAGTACTTC. It encodes CASSLGAGSSGYYEQYF.

This sequence joins TRBV11-2 and TRBJ2-3; 10 bases are shared with TRBD1. V lost 6 bases to trimming and J lost 5 bases; unmatched junction nucleotides: 11. Germline V gene data show CDR1 as SGHAT and CDR2 as FQNNGV. There are 16 residues in the CDR3. The CDR3 protein is CASRQTGTGVGDTQYF. In DNA, the CDR3 is TGTGCCAGCAGGCAAACCGGGACAGGGGTTGGAGATACGCAGTATTTT. Combining the CDR3 with reference TRBV11-2 and TRBJ2-3 gives the whole variable domain EAGVAQSPRYKIIEKRQSVAFWCNPISGHATLYWYQQILGQGPKLLIQFQNNGVVDDSQLPKDRFSAERLKGVDSTLKIQPAKLEDSAVYLCASRQTGTGVGDTQYFGPGTRLTVL.

The CDR3 is CASSLWGRWTNEKLFF. The CDR3 bases are TGTGCCAGCAGCTTGTGGGGGCGGTGGACTAATGAAAAACTGTTTTTT. The chain combines TRBV5-6 with TRBJ1-4; TRBD1 is a possible D gene (6 bases). The CDR3 has 16 residues. V dropped 1 base and J dropped 2 bases, with 12 bases sitting between them. Germline V gene sequence: CDR1 SGHDT, CDR2 YYEEEE. Combining the CDR3 with reference TRBV5-6 and TRBJ1-4 gives the whole variable domain DAGVTQSPTHLIKTRGQQVTLRCSPKSGHDTVSWYQQALGQGPQFIFQYYEEEERQRGNFPDRFSGHQFPNYSSELNVNALLLGDSALYLCASSLWGRWTNEKLFFGSGTQLSVL.

The J gene is TRBJ2-5, the V gene TRBV6-1; perhaps TRBD1 as D (5 bases). Germline V CDR1 and CDR2: MNHNS, SASEGT. This CDR3 comprises 13 residues. Trimming cost V 10 bases and J 3 bases, with 15 bases left between them. CDR3 in amino acids: CATHTGIEETQYF. As DNA, the CDR3 is TGTGCCACCCACACAGGCATAGAAGAGACCCAGTACTTC.

CDR3 protein: CASTHKHLNNQPQHF. For the CDR3, the DNA is TGTGCCAGCACCCACAAACACTTAAATAATCAGCCCCAGCATTTT. The chain joins TRBV9 to TRBJ1-5; the D is unclear. The CDR3 extends over 15 amino acids. The V end was cut by 6 bases, the J end by 4 bases, with 17 bases between. Germline V gives CDR1 SGDLS, CDR2 YYNGEE.

The rearrangement links TRBV6-4 to TRBJ2-6, with D unclear. Germline V CDR1 and CDR2: MRHNA, SNTAGT. The CDR3 sequence is 14 residues long. V was shortened by 6 bases and J by 0 bases, with 6 bases between the two germline ends. CDR3 region: CASRLDSGANVLTF. The CDR3 nucleotides read TGTGCCAGCAGGCTAGACTCTGGGGCCAACGTCCTGACTTTC.

The chain employs TRBV21-1 and TRBJ1-5; no check of the table's D call, TRBD1, against the DNA was made. TRBV21-1 counts as a pseudogene. CDR3 length: 15 residues. CDR3 nucleotides: TGTGCCAGGCCTCCGACAGGGGGAAAAAATCAGCCCCAGCATTTT. Translated: CARPPTGGKNQPQHF.

The chain links TRBV5-1 to TRBJ2-7, with D possibly being TRBD2 (5 bases). CDR3 length equals 12 residues. Trimming took off 5 bases at V and 6 bases at J, with 12 bases between the two ends. Germline V gene sequence: CDR1 SGHRS, CDR2 YFSETQ. The CDR3 reads CASSPDGVEQYF. In DNA form, the CDR3 reads TGCGCCAGCAGTCCCGACGGGGTCGAGCAGTACTTC. The full variable domain, rest sourced from reference TRBV5-1 and TRBJ2-7, is KAGVTQTPRYLIKTRGQQVTLSCSPISGHRSVSWYQQTPGQGLQFLFEYFSETQRNKGNFPGRFSGRQFSNSRSEMNVSTLELGDSALYLCASSPDGVEQYFGPGTRLTVT.

The chain links TRBV19 to TRBJ2-7; 16 bases agree with TRBD2. The trim removed 5 bases at V and 7 bases at J, leaving 5 bases unmatched. CDR1 is LNHDA and CDR2 is SQIVND in the germline V gene (reference sequence). The CDR3 has 15 amino acids. The CDR3 nucleotides are TGTGCCAGTAGTTCGGGACTAGCGGGAGGGGGAGAGCAGTACTTC. Its protein is CASSSGLAGGGEQYF.

The table lists this clone with a count of one. The chain carries TRBV18 and TRBJ1-3; D call uncertain. V lost 0 bases and J 0 bases, leaving 9 bases between the germline ends. The CDR3 spans 16 residues. Germline CDR1 KGHSH, CDR2 LQKENI. CDR3: CASSPPGVSSGNTIYF. As DNA, the CDR3 is TGTGCCAGCTCACCACCCGGGGTGAGCTCTGGAAACACCATATATTTT.

J is TRBJ2-1 and V is TRBV6-5, with unresolved D. Germline values: CDR1 MNHEY, CDR2 SVGAGI. This CDR3 is built from 13 residues. V was cut by 3 bases and J by 6 bases, with 9 bases left in between. Here the CDR3 DNA reads TGTGCCAGCAGTTATGCAGGACGCAATGAGCAGTTCTTC. This encodes CASSYAGRNEQFF.

The chain employs TRBV5-1 and TRBJ2-5; TRBD1 aligns across 7 bases. This CDR3 has 16 amino acids. After removal of 0 bases from V and 5 bases from J, the junction contained 10 bases not matched to a gene. The germline CDR1 and CDR2 sequences are SGHRS and YFSETQ. The CDR3 bases are TGCGCCAGCAGCTTGGGAGGGCAAGGGGGCCGCGAGACCCAGTACTTC. Translated, it gives CASSLGGQGGRETQYF. Full variable domain (outside the CDR3, taken from reference TRBV5-1 and TRBJ2-5): KAGVTQTPRYLIKTRGQQVTLSCSPISGHRSVSWYQQTPGQGLQFLFEYFSETQRNKGNFPGRFSGRQFSNSRSEMNVSTLELGDSALYLCASSLGGQGGRETQYFGPGTRLLVL.

In its sample, this clone was seen a few times. The V gene is TRBV3-1 (or the pseudogene TRBV3-2), the J gene TRBJ2-3; D is unclear. The germline CDR1 and CDR2 sequences are LGHDT and YNNKEL (reference sequence). V lost 1 base to trimming and J lost 6 bases, with 11 bases between them. The length of the CDR3 is 14 residues. Here the CDR3 reads CASSQGLAVDTQYF. CDR3 in DNA: TGTGCCAGCAGCCAAGGACTCGCCGTGGATACGCAGTATTTT.

In its sample, this clone was seen once. The chain employs TRBV9 and TRBJ2-3; 7 bases fit TRBD1. V dropped 2 bases and J dropped 3; count of bases not matched to a gene: 6. CDR3 length: 15 residues. Germline V gene sequence: CDR1 SGDLS, CDR2 YYNGEE. The CDR3 nucleotides are TGTGCCAGCAGCGTCCGGGACAGTTTAACAGATACGCAGTATTTT. The encoded protein is CASSVRDSLTDTQYF.

Details on this clone: The sample has other DNA sequences that encode this CDR3 too. V gene TRBV28 combines with J gene TRBJ2-6, with a possible D match to TRBD1 (6 bases). The CDR3 covers 15 residues. Trimming cost V 5 bases and J 0 bases, with 8 bases left between them. The germline CDR1 and CDR2 sequences are MDHEN and SYDVKM. The CDR3: CASSPDSSGANVLTF. The CDR3 region has the DNA TGTGCCAGCAGTCCGGACAGCTCTGGGGCCAACGTCCTGACTTTC.

The chain recombines TRBV7-2 with TRBJ2-3, with D perhaps assigned TRBD1 or TRBD2 (5 bases each). Germline V gene lookup returns CDR1 SGHTA and CDR2 FQGNSA. Trimming shortened V by 5 bases and J by 5 bases, and 23 bases separated the two germline ends. The CDR3 extends over 17 amino acids. CDR3 nucleotides: TGTGCCAGCAGCACACGTCGGTCCGGGACCTCAGGAGATACGCAGTATTTT. Amino acid sequence: CASSTRRSGTSGDTQYF.

The chain recombines TRBV7-9 with TRBJ1-3; no clear D gene. The ends were cut back, 3 bases at V and 4 bases at J, with 10 bases in the middle. Germline V lookup: CDR1 SEHNR, CDR2 FQNEAQ (reference sequence). This CDR3 contains 14 residues. CDR3 amino acids: CASSLAGPGNTIYF. CDR3 coding DNA: TGTGCCAGCAGCTTGGCCGGTCCCGGAAACACCATATATTTT.

CDR3 region: CASSRGVGANVLTF. In DNA form, the CDR3 reads TGCGCCAGCAGCCGAGGGGTTGGGGCCAACGTCCTGACTTTC. The chain joins TRBV4-1 to TRBJ2-6; D possibly matches TRBD1 or TRBD2 (5 bases each). This CDR3 region has 14 residues. CDR1 is MGHRA, CDR2 YSYEKL, per germline. V was shortened by 4 bases and J by 3 bases, with 7 bases between the two germline ends.

The chain joins TRBV10-3 to TRBJ2-6; D not resolved. V lost 2 bases and J 4 bases, leaving 12 bases between the germline ends. The germline gives CDR1 ENHRY, CDR2 SYGVKD. The CDR3 consists of 16 residues. The CDR3 protein is CAISERDQAGANVLTF. The CDR3 nucleotides are TGTGCCATCAGTGAGCGAGACCAGGCGGGGGCCAACGTCCTGACTTTC.

The chain couples TRBV24-1 to TRBJ1-2; 10 bases map to TRBD1. The CDR3 has 15 amino acids. Trimming cost V 9 bases and J 2 bases; bases outside gene matches: 8. CDR1 is KGHDR, CDR2 SFDVKD, per germline. DNA of the CDR3: TGTGCCACCGAGGACCCGGGACAGGGGAACTATGGCTACACCTTC. Its translation is CATEDPGQGNYGYTF.

This chain connects TRBV29-1 to TRBJ1-1, with D tentatively TRBD1 (6 bases). Trimming took off 7 bases at V and 7 bases at J, with 10 bases between the two ends. Germline-derived CDR1 and CDR2 are SQVTM and ANQGSEA. This CDR3 has 10 amino acids. CDR3 protein: CSAGQFEAFF. The CDR3 DNA is TGCAGCGCTGGACAGTTTGAAGCTTTCTTT.

This chain uses TRBV6-5 with TRBJ1-5, with a tentative D call TRBD1 (5 bases). The germline CDR1 and CDR2 sequences are MNHEY and SVGAGI. The CDR3 loop spans 14 amino acids. V was pared by 7 bases and J by 7 bases, with 17 bases between. In DNA, the CDR3 is TGTGCCAGCAATGCAGAGCGACGGGGGCAGCCCCAGCATTTT. Its protein product is CASNAERRGQPQHF.

J is TRBJ2-3 and V is TRBV15; 12 nucleotides align to TRBD2. The V gene end was trimmed by 5 bases and the J gene end by 0 bases; junction bases not matched to a gene: 9. The CDR3 spans 18 residues. Germline V gene lookup returns CDR1 LNHNV and CDR2 YYDKDF (reference sequence). For the CDR3, the DNA is TGTGCCACCAGCGGCTTGGCACTAGCGGGAGGTAGCACAGATACGCAGTATTTT. Translation: CATSGLALAGGSTDTQYF.

The chain employs TRBV7-2 and TRBJ2-3; 10 bases fit TRBD2. Germline-derived CDR1 and CDR2 are SGHTA and FQGNSA. The V and J ends lost 4 bases and 3 bases, in that order; junction bases with no gene match: 7. This CDR3 has 16 amino acids. Written as DNA, the CDR3 is TGTGCCAGCAGCTCGTTTAGCGGGAGGCGAACAGATACGCAGTATTTT. It yields the protein CASSSFSGRRTDTQYF.

This clone was seen only once. The rearrangement joins TRBV3-1 (or the pseudogene TRBV3-2) to TRBJ2-7, with D tentatively TRBD1 (6 bases). Germline-derived CDR1 and CDR2 are LGHDT and YNNKEL (reference sequence). CDR3 size: 16 residues. V lost 6 bases to trimming and J lost 2 bases, with 20 bases between them. The CDR3: CASSHEPGQPTYEQYF. CDR3 in DNA: TGTGCCAGCAGTCATGAACCGGGACAACCAACCTACGAGCAGTACTTC.